This T cell receptor beta chain was documented in a study of beta chain features in type 1 diabetes. Study-level background: Cell yields, gender and age were similar in healthy donors and patients. Taken together, all samples contributed 95 million to 110 million examined sorted cells.

It was one heparinised blood draw, averaging about 120 mL, that each donor gave. With 3 bases removed from V and 5 bases from J, the gap between germline ends came to 14 bases. The CDR3 is 13 residues long. In germline, CDR1 is GTSNPN, CDR2 SVGIG (reference sequence). There are a few counts of this clone. What it binds is unknown. TCRB transcripts that were expressed got sequenced, as all of the isolated RNA had been reverse transcribed. Assay used: immunoSEQ multiplex PCR; TCRdb lists only in-frame clones, some missing. The sample includes 350,000 to 400,000 clones, more than 12% seen only once; the top ten take more than 0.015%. Findings and limits, study-wide: Among patients with Type 1 diabetes, TCRB CDR3s were moderately but significantly shorter in every one of the four CD4+ subsets.

The clonotype comes from a woman aged 18-29 years in good health. This chain joins TRBV30 and TRBJ2-7; TRBD1 might be the D (6 bases). The sequenced sample consisted of naive CD4+ T cells from blood. Written as DNA, the CDR3 is TGTGCCTGGAGACAAGGACAGTGGGACGAGCAGTACTTC. It specifies CAWRQGQWDEQYF. The variable domain in full, with the rest retrieved from reference TRBV30 and TRBJ2-7, is SQTIHQWPATLVQPVGSPLSLECTVEGTSNPNLYWYRQAAGRGLQLLFYSVGIGQISSEVPQNLSASRPQDRQFILSSKKLLLSDSGFYLCAWRQGQWDEQYFGPGTRLTVT.